Below, 19 T cell receptor beta chains from the same sample are listed, as sequenced in a study of human thymus T cells. Measured with immunoSEQ multiplex PCR; TCRdb has only the in-frame clones, and not every one. The table includes tens of thousands of clones, over 85% detected once. Sequenced material: blood. The receptors come from a boy in the first two years of life with a congenital heart defect but otherwise immunologically healthy.

The chain uses TRBV7-2 and TRBJ2-7; 11 positions match TRBD2. Trimming took 1 base from V and 5 from J; bases not matched to a gene: 7. This CDR3 comprises 16 residues. The V gene's germline CDR1 is SGHTA and CDR2 FQGNSA. The CDR3 protein is CASSLESSGGQNEQYF. The CDR3 DNA reads as TGTGCCAGCAGCTTAGAGTCTAGCGGGGGGCAGAACGAGCAGTACTTC.

The chain joins TRBV28 to TRBJ2-3; 14 bases align to TRBD2. The trim removed 4 bases at V and 3 bases at J, leaving 9 bases unmatched. Germline V CDR1 and CDR2: MDHEN, SYDVKM. This CDR3 is built from 18 residues. CDR3 residues: CASSSRRLAGGPTDTQYF. The CDR3 DNA is TGTGCCAGCAGTTCGAGAAGACTAGCGGGAGGGCCGACAGATACGCAGTATTTT.

The J gene is TRBJ2-5, the V gene TRBV28; D is unclear. V dropped 1 base and J dropped 2 bases, with 11 bases sitting between them. Germline V gives CDR1 MDHEN, CDR2 SYDVKM. The CDR3 runs to 15 residues. This CDR3 reads CASSLSIRHQETQYF. The CDR3 DNA is TGTGCCAGCAGTTTATCCATTAGACATCAAGAGACCCAGTACTTC.

The CDR3 is CASIRGTDTGELFF. In DNA form, the CDR3 reads TGTGCCAGTATAAGGGGCACGGACACCGGGGAGCTGTTTTTT. V usage is TRBV19 and J usage is TRBJ2-2; D might be TRBD1 (5 bases). The V and J ends lost 7 bases and 3 bases respectively, with 12 bases between them. This CDR3 is 14 amino acids long. The germline CDR1 and CDR2 sequences are LNHDA and SQIVND (reference sequence).

The CDR3 bases are TGTGCCAGCAACCGGGACTCCACAGATACGCAGTATTTT. Residues: CASNRDSTDTQYF. This chain uses TRBV9 with TRBJ2-3, with D possibly matching TRBD2 (6 bases). The germline gives CDR1 SGDLS, CDR2 YYNGEE. CDR3 length: 13 amino acids. V was shortened by 6 bases and J by 2 bases, with 10 bases between the two germline ends.

About this clone: Germline is not matched at one junction end, which may reflect a read error. V usage is TRBV5-1 and J usage is TRBJ1-2, with 7 bases matching TRBD1. This CDR3 comprises 15 residues. Germline V gene data show CDR1 as SGHRS and CDR2 as YFSETQ. The CDR3 nucleotides are TGCACCAGCAGCTCCAGACAGGGCTTGAACTATGGCTACACCTTC. Translation gives CTSSSRQGLNYGYTF. The complete variable domain, with remaining parts taken from reference TRBV5-1 and TRBJ1-2, reads KAGVTQTPRYLIKTRGQQVTLSCSPISGHRSVSWYQQTPGQGLQFLFEYFSETQRNKGNFPGRFSGRQFSNSRSEMNVSTLELGDSALYLCTSSSRQGLNYGYTFGSGTRLTVV.

The chain is built from TRBV19 and TRBJ2-7; the D gene could be TRBD1 or TRBD2 (6 bases each). V lost 5 bases and J lost 4, with 12 bases in between. Germline CDR1 is LNHDA and CDR2 is SQIVND (reference sequence). The CDR3 covers 13 residues. For the CDR3, the DNA is TGTGCCAGTAGTCCCTGGGGGGCTTACGAGCAGTACTTC. Translating gives CASSPWGAYEQYF.

The table lists this clone with a few counts. The chain links TRBV2 to TRBJ2-7; TRBD1 matches at 11 bases. V was pared by 2 bases and J by 1 base, with 10 bases of the junction left unmatched. From germline, CDR1 is SNHLY and CDR2 FYNNEI. This CDR3 is built from 18 residues. In nucleotides, the CDR3 is TGTGCCAGCAGTGAACCTTGGCCGGGGACAGGGGGATCCTACGAGCAGTACTTC. Its translation is CASSEPWPGTGGSYEQYF.

The rearrangement uses TRBV7-2 and TRBJ1-1, with D hard to call. V lost 1 base, J lost 5 bases, and 11 bases lay in between. Germline V gene sequence: CDR1 SGHTA, CDR2 FQGNSA. This CDR3 has 14 amino acids. CDR3 amino acids: CASSLGGMGTEAFF. In DNA form, the CDR3 reads TGTGCCAGCAGCTTAGGAGGGATGGGAACTGAAGCTTTCTTT.

The chain couples TRBV28 to TRBJ2-5, with 10 bases fitting TRBD1. Germline V gene sequence: CDR1 MDHEN, CDR2 SYDVKM. The CDR3 extends over 18 amino acids. Unmatched junction bases numbered 14, after V lost 6 bases and J lost 1 base. The CDR3 loop reads CASSEAIWGQGIQETQYF. The CDR3 region has the DNA TGTGCCAGCAGCGAAGCCATTTGGGGACAGGGGATCCAAGAGACCCAGTACTTC.

The V gene is TRBV4-1, the J gene TRBJ1-2; D not resolved. The CDR3 runs 14 residues. Trimming removed 2 bases from V and 3 bases from J, with 10 bases in between. The germline V gene encodes CDR1 MGHRA and CDR2 YSYEKL. The CDR3, as DNA: TGCGCCAGCAGCCAAACAAACGGGCACTATGGCTACACCTTC. Translated: CASSQTNGHYGYTF.

The CDR3 is CASSYRGGYEQYF. CDR3 coding DNA: TGTGCCAGCAGTTACAGGGGGGGCTACGAGCAGTACTTC. This chain connects TRBV28 to TRBJ2-7; D possibly corresponds to TRBD1 (8 bases). This CDR3 is built from 13 residues. The ends were cut back, 4 bases at V and 3 bases at J, with 10 bases in the middle. The germline gives CDR1 MDHEN, CDR2 SYDVKM.

The genes are TRBV19 and TRBJ2-1; TRBD2 matches at 10 bases. V lost 4 bases and J lost 4; bases outside the gene matches: 4. The germline V gene encodes CDR1 LNHDA and CDR2 SQIVND (reference sequence). This CDR3 region has 15 residues. The CDR3 DNA reads as TGTGCCAGTAGTAGGCTAGCGGGAGTTTACAATGAGCAGTTCTTC. Its translation is CASSRLAGVYNEQFF.

This chain connects TRBV19 to TRBJ2-1; 7 bases agree with TRBD2. Germline trimming cut 2 bases from V and 6 bases from J; bases unmatched to any gene: 7. Per the germline V gene, CDR1 is LNHDA and CDR2 is SQIVND (reference sequence). This CDR3 has 15 residues. CDR3: CASSIRTSRSNEQFF. As DNA, the CDR3 is TGTGCCAGTAGTATACGGACTAGTCGGTCCAATGAGCAGTTCTTC.

This chain connects TRBV2 to TRBJ2-1; 13 bases are a match to TRBD2. The CDR3 contains 18 residues. Trimming removed 4 bases from V and 6 bases from J; junction bases left unmatched: 12. Germline loops: CDR1 SNHLY, CDR2 FYNNEI. The CDR3 sequence is CASSGRQTGLAGPNEQFF. DNA of the CDR3: TGTGCCAGCAGTGGTAGACAGACGGGACTAGCGGGACCCAATGAGCAGTTCTTC.

J is TRBJ1-4 and V is TRBV12-5; D is possibly TRBD1 (5 bases). Germline loops: CDR1 LGHNT, CDR2 FRNRAP. Trimming left V 4 bases short and J 3 bases short, with 21 bases between. The CDR3 runs to 18 residues. CDR3 in DNA: TGTGCTAGTGGTTCGACCGGGACCTTCATAAGGGCTAATGAAAAACTGTTTTTT. Translated: CASGSTGTFIRANEKLFF.

The chain carries TRBV5-8 and TRBJ2-3; 12 nucleotides align to TRBD2. The V and J ends lost 2 bases and 4 bases, in that order; junction bases with no gene match: 2. This CDR3 is built from 15 residues. Germline CDR1 SGHTS, CDR2 YDEGEE. In nucleotides, the CDR3 is TGTGCCAGCAGCTTTCGACTAGCGGGGGCAGATACGCAGTATTTT. Translated: CASSFRLAGADTQYF.

The chain joins TRBV6-6 to TRBJ2-1; D is undetermined. The CDR3 covers 15 residues. Germline V gene lookup returns CDR1 MNHNY and CDR2 SVGAGI (reference sequence). The ends were cut back, 4 bases at V and 4 bases at J, with 14 bases in the middle. The CDR3 spells CASSWAGMGYNEQFF. CDR3 nucleotide sequence: TGTGCCAGCAGTTGGGCTGGGATGGGGTACAATGAGCAGTTCTTC.

The V and J genes are TRBV28 and TRBJ1-1; 8 positions agree with TRBD1. J was trimmed by 0 bases and V by 6 bases; bases with no gene match: 6. Germline loops: CDR1 MDHEN, CDR2 SYDVKM. CDR3 length: 15 residues. CDR3 sequence: CASRDRASMNTEAFF. The CDR3 nucleotides read TGTGCCAGCAGGGACAGGGCCTCCATGAACACTGAAGCTTTCTTT. The full variable domain, completed using reference TRBV28 and TRBJ1-1, is DVKVTQSSRYLVKRTGEKVFLECVQDMDHENMFWYRQDPGLGLRLIYFSYDVKMKEKGDIPEGYSVSREKKERFSLILESASTNQTSMYLCASRDRASMNTEAFFGQGTRLTVV.